Sequencing of this T cell receptor (beta chain) was carried out in a study of cytomegalovirus exposure and HLA in healthy donors. General observations from the study: A later analysis found common viral pathogens apparently linked to several of the most significant clusters. In terms of immune exposure information, only CMV serostatus was available.

As concerns this clone: Its antigen is not known.

The donors, nominally healthy at sampling, likely had unrecorded immune exposures. A multiplex PCR was run with 60 Vbeta primers and 13 Jbeta primers. As handled by the study authors: A later analysis counted 80 million or so unique TCR beta chains, around 10 million shared. Clones were read by immunoSEQ multiplex PCR, and TCRdb kept only the in-frame ones, dropping some. V and J calls plus clone size are reproduced from that table; the DNA served to infer D and trimming. Counted here are around 150,000 clones, roughly 80% occurring once; the ten biggest clones make up roughly 4%. The V gene's germline CDR1 is MGHRA and CDR2 YSYEKL. The CDR3 consists of 13 residues. Trimming took 1 base from V and 3 from J, leaving 7 bases between them.

Sequencing was carried out using PBMCs. The chain employs TRBV4-1 and TRBJ2-7; D not resolved. This TCR was recovered from a man in his forties or fifties in good health and CMV-seropositive. CDR3 coding DNA: TGCGCCAGCAGCCAAGCGGTTGGCTACGAGCAGTACTTC. This codes for CASSQAVGYEQYF.